This passage covers 16 T cell receptor beta chains from one sample sequenced in a study of beta chain features in type 1 diabetes. General observations from the study: Shortening of TCRB CDR3s, moderate but significant, appeared in all four CD4+ subsets of Type 1 diabetes patients.

The sequenced template was cDNA made from the entire isolated RNA. The repertoire was sequenced with immunoSEQ multiplex PCR; TCRdb's copy has only in-frame clones and lacks some. The data hold hundreds of thousands of clones, with around 15% observed a single time. These receptors lack a known antigen. The sample taken for sequencing was naive CD4+ T cells from blood. The receptors originated from a man younger than 35 with type 1 diabetes.

This clone has just a few counts. The gene calls are TRBV7-2 and TRBJ1-1; D remains unclear. Germline V gene lookup returns CDR1 SGHTA and CDR2 FQGNSA. The CDR3 extends over 15 amino acids. The germline V and J ends were trimmed by 3 bases and 4 bases, with 15 bases remaining between them. CDR3 coding DNA: TGTGCCAGCAGCTTCCCAATACCGGCGGGCACTGAAGCTTTCTTT. Translation gives CASSFPIPAGTEAFF.

The rearrangement uses TRBV11-1 and TRBJ2-7, with 11 nucleotides matching TRBD2. The length of the CDR3 is 16 residues. V gave up 5 bases and J gave up 7 bases; unmatched junction bases: 13. Per the germline V gene, CDR1 is SGHAT and CDR2 is FQDESV (reference sequence). In DNA, the CDR3 is TGTGCCAGCAGCGCCATGGGGACTAGCGGTTCGGGGGAGCAGTACTTC. Translated: CASSAMGTSGSGEQYF.

This clone has only a few counts. The J gene is TRBJ1-6, the V gene TRBV6-5, with D possibly matching TRBD1 (5 bases). The CDR3 is made up of 14 amino acids. V was clipped by 6 bases and J by 0 bases, with 6 bases between them. Germline lookup yields CDR1 MNHEY and CDR2 SVGAGI. In DNA form, the CDR3 reads TGTGCCAGCAGAGACAGCTCCTATAATTCACCCCTCCACTTT. Its protein is CASRDSSYNSPLHF.

The chain combines TRBV5-1 with TRBJ2-1; D not resolved. V lost 4 bases to trimming and J lost 4 bases, with 12 bases between them. The CDR3 contains 14 residues. Germline CDR1 is SGHRS and CDR2 is YFSETQ. The CDR3 nucleotides are TGCGCCAGCAGCCCCACCGGGCCTTACAATGAGCAGTTCTTC. It encodes CASSPTGPYNEQFF.

V is TRBV7-3 and J is TRBJ1-5, with TRBD1 as a possible D gene (5 bases). The CDR3 contains 14 residues. Germline-derived CDR1 and CDR2 are SGHTA and FQGTGA. The V gene lost 5 bases and the J gene lost 3 bases, with 11 bases spanning the gap. In nucleotides, the CDR3 is TGTGCCAGCAGCACCCCGGGGACCAATCAGCCCCAGCATTTT. As protein: CASSTPGTNQPQHF. Variable domain in full (rest from reference TRBV7-3 and TRBJ1-5): GAGVSQTPSNKVTEKGKYVELRCDPISGHTALYWYRQSLGQGPEFLIYFQGTGAADDSGLPNDRFFAVRPEGSVSTLKIQRTERGDSAVYLCASSTPGTNQPQHFGDGTRLSIL.

The CDR3 region has the DNA TGTGCCAGCAACAAGGACAGGGAAAATGAGCAGTTCTTC. Protein product: CASNKDRENEQFF. The chain couples TRBV11-2 to TRBJ2-1, with 8 positions matching TRBD1. The CDR3 consists of 13 residues. Germline loops: CDR1 SGHAT, CDR2 FQNNGV. V dropped 7 bases and J dropped 7; count of bases not matched to a gene: 6.

The chain links TRBV7-3 to TRBJ2-5; D may be TRBD1 or TRBD2 (5 bases each). Germline CDR1 SGHTA, CDR2 FQGTGA. The CDR3 runs 15 residues. The germline V and J ends were trimmed by 1 base and 4 bases, with 13 bases remaining between them. CDR3: CASSLNGARAETQYF. The CDR3 DNA reads as TGTGCCAGCAGCTTAAACGGGGCCCGTGCAGAGACCCAGTACTTC.

This chain links TRBV10-3 with TRBJ2-3, with 8 bases that match TRBD2. The V gene's germline CDR1 is ENHRY and CDR2 SYGVKD. This CDR3 spans 14 amino acids. Trimming removed 8 bases from V and 0 bases from J; junction bases left unmatched: 4. CDR3 sequence (DNA): TGTGCCATCCGCGGCGGGGGGAGCACAGATACGCAGTATTTT. The encoded protein is CAIRGGGSTDTQYF.

The V call is TRBV27, the J call TRBJ2-7; perhaps TRBD1 as D (6 bases). Germline V lookup: CDR1 MNHEY, CDR2 SMNVEV (reference sequence). The CDR3 contains 11 residues. Trimming shortened V by 8 bases and J by 4 bases, and 9 bases separated the two germline ends. The CDR3 bases are TGTGCCAGCTGGGGGCAGTACGAGCAGTACTTC. This sequence encodes CASWGQYEQYF.

The J gene is TRBJ2-7, the V gene TRBV6-7, with TRBD1 identical over 9 bases. TRBV6-7 is designated an ORF whose function remains uncertain. The CDR3 extends over 13 amino acids. V gave up 5 bases and J gave up 4 bases; unmatched junction bases: 3. This CDR3 is CASSKQGAYEQYF. CDR3 coding DNA: TGTGCCAGCAGTAAACAGGGGGCTTACGAGCAGTACTTC.

The chain recombines TRBV18 with TRBJ2-5; 12 positions match TRBD2. The CDR3 is 15 amino acids. CDR1 is KGHSH and CDR2 is LQKENI in the germline V gene. V gave up 3 bases and J gave up 3 bases; unmatched junction bases: 2. CDR3 bases: TGTGCCAGCTCACCGCGACTAGCGGGAGAAGAGACCCAGTACTTC. Translated: CASSPRLAGEETQYF.

This clone came up a few times. The CDR3 coding sequence is TGTGCCAGCAGCTTAGAGACCCAGTACTTC. Translation gives CASSLETQYF. This chain connects TRBV7-8 to TRBJ2-5; D gene unclear. Deletions cut 1 base from V and 6 bases from J, with 0 bases between. Germline V lookup: CDR1 SGHVS, CDR2 FQNEAQ. The CDR3 spans 10 residues.

This clone was found a few times. The gene calls are TRBV14 and TRBJ2-5; TRBD2 agrees at 9 bases. CDR3 size: 17 residues. Trimming took 0 bases from V and 1 from J; bases not matched to a gene: 6. CDR1 and CDR2 from the germline V gene are SGHDN and FVKESK. The CDR3 loop is CASSQELAGVFQETQYF. The DNA for the CDR3 is TGTGCCAGCAGCCAAGAGTTAGCGGGGGTATTCCAAGAGACCCAGTACTTC.

This clone was detected a few times. The rearrangement uses TRBV11-2 and TRBJ2-1; D remains ambiguous. The CDR3 has 16 residues. Germline V gene sequence: CDR1 SGHAT, CDR2 FQNNGV. The V and J ends lost 0 bases and 0 bases respectively, with 9 bases between them. CDR3 sequence (DNA): TGTGCCAGCAGCTTAGAGTCTGTTAGCTCCTACAATGAGCAGTTCTTC. Its protein product is CASSLESVSSYNEQFF.

This clone has only a few counts. The chain links TRBV9 to TRBJ2-2, with D hard to call. The CDR3 sequence is 12 residues long. V shed 4 bases and J shed 4 bases, with 5 bases lying between them. Germline CDR1 is SGDLS and CDR2 is YYNGEE. Here the CDR3 DNA reads TGTGCCAGCAGCCCGAGCACCGGGGAGCTGTTTTTT. Its protein product is CASSPSTGELFF.

This clone was seen a few times. This specimen includes other DNA sequences encoding the same CDR3. This sequence joins TRBV6-5 and TRBJ2-2, with 7 bases fitting TRBD1. The CDR3 totals 14 residues. The ends lost 2 bases at V and 5 bases at J; junction bases unmatched: 2. From germline, CDR1 is MNHEY and CDR2 SVGAGI. CDR3 sequence (DNA): TGTGCCAGCAGTTACAGGGGGCTTACCGGGGAGCTGTTTTTT. Its protein product is CASSYRGLTGELFF.